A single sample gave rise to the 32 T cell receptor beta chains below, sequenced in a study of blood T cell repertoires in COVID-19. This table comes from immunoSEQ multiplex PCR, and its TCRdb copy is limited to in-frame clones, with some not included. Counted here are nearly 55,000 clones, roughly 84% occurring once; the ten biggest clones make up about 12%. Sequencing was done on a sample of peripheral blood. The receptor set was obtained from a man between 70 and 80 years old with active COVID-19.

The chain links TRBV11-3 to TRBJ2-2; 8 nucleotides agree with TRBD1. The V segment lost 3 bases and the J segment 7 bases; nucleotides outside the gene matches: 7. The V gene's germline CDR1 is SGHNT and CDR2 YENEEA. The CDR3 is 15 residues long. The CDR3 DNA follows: TGTGCCAGCAGCTTTGGACAGGGTGAGGTCGGGGAGCTGTTTTTT. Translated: CASSFGQGEVGELFF.

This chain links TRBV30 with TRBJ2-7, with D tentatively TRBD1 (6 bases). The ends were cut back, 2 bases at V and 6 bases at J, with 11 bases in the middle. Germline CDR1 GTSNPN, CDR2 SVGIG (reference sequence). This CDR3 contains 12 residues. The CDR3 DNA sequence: TGTGCCTGGAGTCCTGGGGGCGGCGAGCAGTACTTC. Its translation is CAWSPGGGEQYF. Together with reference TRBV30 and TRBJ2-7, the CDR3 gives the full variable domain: SQTIHQWPATLVQPVGSPLSLECTVEGTSNPNLYWYRQAAGRGLQLLFYSVGIGQISSEVPQNLSASRPQDRQFILSSKKLLLSDSGFYLCAWSPGGGEQYFGPGTRLTVT.

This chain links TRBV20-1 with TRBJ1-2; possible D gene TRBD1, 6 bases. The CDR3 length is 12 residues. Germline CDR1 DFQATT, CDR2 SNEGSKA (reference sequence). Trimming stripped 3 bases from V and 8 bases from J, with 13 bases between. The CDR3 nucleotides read TGCAGTGCTAGTCAACAGGGTTGGGGCTACACCTTC. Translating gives CSASQQGWGYTF.

The CDR3 region has the DNA TGTGCCAGCAGCTTGGGGACAGGTTGGGGGGGTTCACCCCTCCACTTT. This codes for CASSLGTGWGGSPLHF. The chain recombines TRBV11-2 with TRBJ1-6; 8 nucleotides align to TRBD1. The ends lost 3 bases at V and 9 bases at J; junction bases unmatched: 10. The CDR3 has 16 residues. Looked up from germline, CDR1 is SGHAT and CDR2 is FQNNGV.

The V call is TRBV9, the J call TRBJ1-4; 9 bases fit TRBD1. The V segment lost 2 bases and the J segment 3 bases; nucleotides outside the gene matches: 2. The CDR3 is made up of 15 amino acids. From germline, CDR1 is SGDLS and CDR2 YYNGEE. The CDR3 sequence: CASSVRTGANEKLFF. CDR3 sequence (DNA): TGTGCCAGCAGCGTTAGGACAGGGGCTAATGAAAAACTGTTTTTT. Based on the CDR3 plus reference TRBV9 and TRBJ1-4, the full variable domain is DSGVTQTPKHLITATGQRVTLRCSPRSGDLSVYWYQQSLDQGLQFLIQYYNGEERAKGNILERFSAQQFPDLHSELNLSSLELGDSALYFCASSVRTGANEKLFFGSGTQLSVL.

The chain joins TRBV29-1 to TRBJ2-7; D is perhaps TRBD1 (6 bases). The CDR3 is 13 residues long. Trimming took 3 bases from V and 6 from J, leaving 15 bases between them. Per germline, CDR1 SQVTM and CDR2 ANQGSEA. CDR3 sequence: CSVDLTGLGEQYF. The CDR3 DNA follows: TGCAGCGTTGACCTGACAGGCCTGGGCGAGCAGTACTTC.

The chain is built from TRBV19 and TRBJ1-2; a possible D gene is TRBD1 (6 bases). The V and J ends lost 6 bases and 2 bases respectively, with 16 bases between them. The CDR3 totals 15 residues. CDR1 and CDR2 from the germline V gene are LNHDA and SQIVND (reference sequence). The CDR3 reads CASSRGGGPNYGYTF. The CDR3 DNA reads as TGTGCCAGTAGCCGAGGCGGGGGGCCCAACTATGGCTACACCTTC.

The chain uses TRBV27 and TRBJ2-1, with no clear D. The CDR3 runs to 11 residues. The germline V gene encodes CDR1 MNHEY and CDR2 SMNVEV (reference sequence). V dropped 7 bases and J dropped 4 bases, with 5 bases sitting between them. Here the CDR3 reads CASTFYNEQFF. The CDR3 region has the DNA TGTGCCAGCACCTTTTACAATGAGCAGTTCTTC.

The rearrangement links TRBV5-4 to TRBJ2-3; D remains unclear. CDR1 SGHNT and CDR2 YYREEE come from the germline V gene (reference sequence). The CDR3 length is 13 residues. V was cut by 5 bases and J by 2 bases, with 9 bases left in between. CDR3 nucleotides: TGTGCCAGCAGTTCAGGAATCACAGATACGCAGTATTTT. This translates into CASSSGITDTQYF.

DNA of the CDR3: TGTGCCAGCAGCCGCGGGGGGGAGGCTCAGCCCCAGCATTTT. It is translated as CASSRGGEAQPQHF. V gene TRBV6-2 or TRBV6-3 combines with J gene TRBJ1-5, with a weak D call TRBD1 (5 bases). V was cut by 6 bases and J by 6 bases, with 15 bases left in between. CDR3 length: 14 amino acids. CDR1 is MNHEY, CDR2 SVGEGT, per germline.

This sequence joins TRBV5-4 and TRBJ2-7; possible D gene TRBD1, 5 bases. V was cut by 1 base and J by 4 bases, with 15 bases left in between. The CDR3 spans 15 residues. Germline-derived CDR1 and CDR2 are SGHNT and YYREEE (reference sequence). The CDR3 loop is CASSLYQGLGYEQYF. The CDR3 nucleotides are TGTGCCAGCAGCTTGTATCAGGGTTTAGGGTACGAGCAGTACTTC.

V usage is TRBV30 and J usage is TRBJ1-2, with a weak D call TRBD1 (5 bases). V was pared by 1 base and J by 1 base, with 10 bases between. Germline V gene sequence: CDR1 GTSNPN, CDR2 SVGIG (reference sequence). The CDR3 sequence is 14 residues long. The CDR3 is CAWSEGGDNYGYTF. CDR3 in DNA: TGTGCCTGGAGTGAAGGAGGGGATAACTATGGCTACACCTTC.

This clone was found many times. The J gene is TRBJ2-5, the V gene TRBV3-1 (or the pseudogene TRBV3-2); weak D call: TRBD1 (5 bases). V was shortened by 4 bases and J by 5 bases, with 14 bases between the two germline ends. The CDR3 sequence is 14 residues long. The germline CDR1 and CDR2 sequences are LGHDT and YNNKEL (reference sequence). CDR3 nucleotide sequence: TGTGCCAGCAGCCCCGGACCGCCAGGGGAGACCCAGTACTTC. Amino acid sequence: CASSPGPPGETQYF.

The CDR3 region has the DNA TGTGCCAGCTCACCAGTCCATCCTACGGGGGTTGATGTAGCCAAAAACATTCAGTACTTC. Its protein product is CASSPVHPTGVDVAKNIQYF. The chain links TRBV18 to TRBJ2-4, with a possible D match to TRBD2 (6 bases). Trimming shortened V by 2 bases and J by 0 bases, and 23 bases separated the two germline ends. CDR1 is KGHSH and CDR2 is LQKENI in the germline V gene. The CDR3 is 20 residues long.

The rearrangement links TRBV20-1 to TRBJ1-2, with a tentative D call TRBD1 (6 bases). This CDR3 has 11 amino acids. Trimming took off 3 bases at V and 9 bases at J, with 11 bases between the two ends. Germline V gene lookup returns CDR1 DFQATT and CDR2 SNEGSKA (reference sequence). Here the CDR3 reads CSASDDRRYTF. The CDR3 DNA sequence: TGCAGTGCTAGTGATGACAGGCGCTACACCTTC.

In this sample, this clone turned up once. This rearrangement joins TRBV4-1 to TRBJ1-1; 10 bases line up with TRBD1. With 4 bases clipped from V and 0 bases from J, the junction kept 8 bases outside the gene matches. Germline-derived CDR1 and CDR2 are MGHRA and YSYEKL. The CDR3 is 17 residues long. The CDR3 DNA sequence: TGCGCCAGCAGCCTGTCCGGGACAGGGGATGTGAACACTGAAGCTTTCTTT. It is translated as CASSLSGTGDVNTEAFF.

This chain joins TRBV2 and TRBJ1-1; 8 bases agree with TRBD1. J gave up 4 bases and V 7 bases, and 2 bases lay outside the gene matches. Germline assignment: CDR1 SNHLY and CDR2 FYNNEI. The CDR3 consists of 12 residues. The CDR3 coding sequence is TGTGCCAGCACAGGGGGCGGCACTGAAGCTTTCTTT. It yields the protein CASTGGGTEAFF.

The CDR3 region is CASSGGSADTQYF. CDR3 nucleotides: TGTGCCAGCTCCGGGGGAAGCGCAGATACGCAGTATTTT. The chain is built from TRBV18 and TRBJ2-3; D perhaps matches TRBD2 (6 bases). The CDR3 runs to 13 residues. Trimming pared 6 bases from V and 4 bases from J, leaving 11 bases between. Per germline, CDR1 KGHSH and CDR2 LQKENI.

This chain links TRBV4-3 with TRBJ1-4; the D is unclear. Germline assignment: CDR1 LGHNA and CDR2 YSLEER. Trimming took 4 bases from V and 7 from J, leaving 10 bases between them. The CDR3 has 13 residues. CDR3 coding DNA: TGCGCCAGCAGCCTTAAGCGGGGTGAAAAACTGTTTTTT. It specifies CASSLKRGEKLFF.

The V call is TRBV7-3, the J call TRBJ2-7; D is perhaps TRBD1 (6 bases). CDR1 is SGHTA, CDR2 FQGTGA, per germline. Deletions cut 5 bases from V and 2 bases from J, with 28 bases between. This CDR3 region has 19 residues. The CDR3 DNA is TGTGCCAGCAGCCCAAGGTTAACAGGGTCCCACATTCATCCCTACGAGCAGTACTTC. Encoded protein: CASSPRLTGSHIHPYEQYF.

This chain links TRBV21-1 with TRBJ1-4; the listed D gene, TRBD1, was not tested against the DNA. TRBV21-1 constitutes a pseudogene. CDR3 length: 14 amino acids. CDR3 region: CASTRGQSNEKLFF. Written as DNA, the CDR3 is TGTGCCAGCACCAGGGGTCAGAGTAATGAAAAACTGTTTTTT.

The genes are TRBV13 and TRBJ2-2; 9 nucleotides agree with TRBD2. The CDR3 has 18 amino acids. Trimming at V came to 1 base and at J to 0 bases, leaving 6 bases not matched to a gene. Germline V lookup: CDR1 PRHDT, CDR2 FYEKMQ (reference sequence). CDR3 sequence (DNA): TGTGCCAGCAGCTTAGTATCCAGCGGGGGGACGAACACCGGGGAGCTGTTTTTT. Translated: CASSLVSSGGTNTGELFF.

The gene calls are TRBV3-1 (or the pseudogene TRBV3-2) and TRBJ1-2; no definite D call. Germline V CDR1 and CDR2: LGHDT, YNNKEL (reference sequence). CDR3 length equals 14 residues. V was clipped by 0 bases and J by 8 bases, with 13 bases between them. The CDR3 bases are TGTGCCAGCAGCCAAGACTCCGGAGGGCGGGGCTACACCTTC. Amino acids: CASSQDSGGRGYTF.

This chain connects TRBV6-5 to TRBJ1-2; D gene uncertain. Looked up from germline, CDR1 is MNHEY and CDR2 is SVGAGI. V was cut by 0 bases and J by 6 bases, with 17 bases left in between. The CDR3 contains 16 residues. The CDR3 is CASSYSMVVSNNGYTF. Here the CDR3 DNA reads TGTGCCAGCAGTTACTCGATGGTCGTCAGTAATAATGGCTACACCTTC.

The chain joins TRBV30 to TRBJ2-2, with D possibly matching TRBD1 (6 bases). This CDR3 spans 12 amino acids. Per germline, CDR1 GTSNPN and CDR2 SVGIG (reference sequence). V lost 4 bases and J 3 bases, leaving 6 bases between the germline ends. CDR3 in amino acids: CAWNRDTGELFF. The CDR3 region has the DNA TGTGCCTGGAACAGGGACACCGGGGAGCTGTTTTTT.

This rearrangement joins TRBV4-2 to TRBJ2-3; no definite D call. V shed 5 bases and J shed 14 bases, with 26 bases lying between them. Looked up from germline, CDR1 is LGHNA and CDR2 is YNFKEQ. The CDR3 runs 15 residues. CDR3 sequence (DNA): TGTGCCAGCAGCTCAGAAGGAGCCTATCGATTTAGGAGGTATTTT. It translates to CASSSEGAYRFRRYF.

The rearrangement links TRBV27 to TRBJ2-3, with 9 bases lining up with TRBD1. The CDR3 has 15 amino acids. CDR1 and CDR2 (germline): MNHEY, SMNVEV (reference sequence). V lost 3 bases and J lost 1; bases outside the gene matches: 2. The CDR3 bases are TGTGCCAGCAGTTTCAGGGACAGGGGCACAGATACGCAGTATTTT. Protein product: CASSFRDRGTDTQYF.

The CDR3 loop is CASSLASGANTQYF. DNA for the CDR3: TGTGCCAGCAGCCTGGCTAGCGGGGCGAATACGCAGTATTTT. The chain couples TRBV7-8 to TRBJ2-3; 9 positions match TRBD2. This CDR3 spans 14 amino acids. The germline V gene has CDR1 SGHVS and CDR2 FQNEAQ. The V gene end was trimmed by 5 bases and the J gene end by 7 bases; junction bases not matched to a gene: 7.

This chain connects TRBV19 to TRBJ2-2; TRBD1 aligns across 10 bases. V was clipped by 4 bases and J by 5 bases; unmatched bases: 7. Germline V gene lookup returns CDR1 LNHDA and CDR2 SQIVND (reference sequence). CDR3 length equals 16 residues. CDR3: CASSNRDRGFTGELFF. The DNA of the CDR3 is TGTGCCAGTAGTAACCGGGACAGGGGATTTACCGGGGAGCTGTTTTTT.

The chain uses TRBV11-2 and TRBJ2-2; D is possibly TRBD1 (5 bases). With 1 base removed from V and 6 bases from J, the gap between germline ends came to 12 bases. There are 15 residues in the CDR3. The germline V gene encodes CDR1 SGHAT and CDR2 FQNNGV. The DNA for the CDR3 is TGTGCCAGCAGCTTAGTAGGGGTACCCGCCGGGGAGCTGTTTTTT. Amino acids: CASSLVGVPAGELFF. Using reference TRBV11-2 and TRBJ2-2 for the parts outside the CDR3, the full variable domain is EAGVAQSPRYKIIEKRQSVAFWCNPISGHATLYWYQQILGQGPKLLIQFQNNGVVDDSQLPKDRFSAERLKGVDSTLKIQPAKLEDSAVYLCASSLVGVPAGELFFGEGSRLTVL.

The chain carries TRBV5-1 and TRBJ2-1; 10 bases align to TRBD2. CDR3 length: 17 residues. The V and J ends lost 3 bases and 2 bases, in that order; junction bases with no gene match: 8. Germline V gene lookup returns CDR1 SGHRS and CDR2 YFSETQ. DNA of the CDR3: TGCGCCAGCAGCTGGCGGGCTAGCGGGGGCCCCTACAATGAGCAGTTCTTC. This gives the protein CASSWRASGGPYNEQFF.

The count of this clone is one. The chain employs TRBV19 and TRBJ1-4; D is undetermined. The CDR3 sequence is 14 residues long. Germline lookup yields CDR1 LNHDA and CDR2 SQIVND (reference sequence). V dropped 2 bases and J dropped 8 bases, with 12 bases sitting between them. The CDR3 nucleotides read TGTGCCAGTAGTATATTGGACTTTGGGGAAAAACTGTTTTTT. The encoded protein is CASSILDFGEKLFF.